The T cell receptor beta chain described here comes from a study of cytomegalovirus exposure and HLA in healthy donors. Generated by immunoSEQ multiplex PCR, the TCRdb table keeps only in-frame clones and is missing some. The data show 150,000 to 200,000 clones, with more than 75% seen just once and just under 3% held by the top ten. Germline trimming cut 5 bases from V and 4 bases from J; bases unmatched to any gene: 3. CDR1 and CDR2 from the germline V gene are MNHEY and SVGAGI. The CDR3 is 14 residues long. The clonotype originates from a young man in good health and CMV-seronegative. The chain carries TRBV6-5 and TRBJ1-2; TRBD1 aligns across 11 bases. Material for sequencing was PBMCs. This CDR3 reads CASSRTGGLYGYTF. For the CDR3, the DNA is TGTGCCAGCAGTAGGACAGGGGGCCTCTATGGCTACACCTTC.